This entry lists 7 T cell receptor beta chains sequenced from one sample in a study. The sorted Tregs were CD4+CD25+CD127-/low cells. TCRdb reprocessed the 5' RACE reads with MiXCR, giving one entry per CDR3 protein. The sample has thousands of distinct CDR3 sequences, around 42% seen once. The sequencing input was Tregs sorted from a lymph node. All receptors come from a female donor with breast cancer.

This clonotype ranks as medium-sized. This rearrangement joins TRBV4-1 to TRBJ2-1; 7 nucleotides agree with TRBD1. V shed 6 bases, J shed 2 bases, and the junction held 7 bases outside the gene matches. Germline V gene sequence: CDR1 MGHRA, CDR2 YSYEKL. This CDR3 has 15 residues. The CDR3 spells CASRPDRGPYNEQFF. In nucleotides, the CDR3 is TGCGCCAGCAGACCTGATAGGGGGCCCTACAATGAGCAGTTCTTC.

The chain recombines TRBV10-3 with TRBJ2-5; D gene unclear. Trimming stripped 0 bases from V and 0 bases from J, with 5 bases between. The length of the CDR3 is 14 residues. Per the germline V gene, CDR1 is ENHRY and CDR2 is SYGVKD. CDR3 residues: CAISESTDQETQYF. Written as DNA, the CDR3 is TGTGCCATCAGTGAGTCTACCGACCAAGAGACCCAGTACTTC.

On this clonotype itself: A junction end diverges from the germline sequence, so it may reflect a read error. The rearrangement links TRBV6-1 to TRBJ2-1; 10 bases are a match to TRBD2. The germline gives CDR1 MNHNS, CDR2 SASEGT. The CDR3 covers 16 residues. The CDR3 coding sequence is TGTGCCAGCAGAGAAGCTTCTAGCGGGAGTATCAATGAGCAGTTCTTC. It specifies CASREASSGSINEQFF.

In nucleotides, the CDR3 is TGCAGTGCTGCAGGGACAGGGGGCCAGCGGGAGTACCAAGAGACCCAGTACTTC. Translating gives CSAAGTGGQREYQETQYF. The rearrangement uses TRBV20-1 and TRBJ2-5; 12 bases line up with TRBD1. CDR3 length equals 18 residues. V shed 5 bases and J 0 bases; nucleotides not matched to a gene: 13. CDR1 DFQATT and CDR2 SNEGSKA come from the germline V gene (reference sequence).

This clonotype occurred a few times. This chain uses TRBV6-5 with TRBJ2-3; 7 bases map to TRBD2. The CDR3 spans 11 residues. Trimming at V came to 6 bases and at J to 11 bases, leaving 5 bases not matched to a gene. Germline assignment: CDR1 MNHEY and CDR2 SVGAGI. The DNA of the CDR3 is TGTGCCAGCAGGGGAGGGGCGATGCAGTATTTT. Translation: CASRGGAMQYF.

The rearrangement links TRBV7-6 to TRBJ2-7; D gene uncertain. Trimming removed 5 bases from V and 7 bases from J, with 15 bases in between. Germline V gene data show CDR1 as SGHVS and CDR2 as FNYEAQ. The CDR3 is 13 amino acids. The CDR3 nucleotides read TGTGCCAGCAGCACCAACCAGCTGGAAGAGCAGTACTTC. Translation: CASSTNQLEEQYF.

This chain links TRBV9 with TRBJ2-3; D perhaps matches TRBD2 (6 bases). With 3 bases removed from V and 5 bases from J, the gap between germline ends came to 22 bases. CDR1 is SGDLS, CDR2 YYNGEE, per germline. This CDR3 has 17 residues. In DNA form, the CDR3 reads TGTGCCAGCAGCGAGGGCCCAGGATGGAGGGCCGAAGATACGCAGTATTTT. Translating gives CASSEGPGWRAEDTQYF.